The TCR beta chain described here comes from a study of CD8 T cells in Susac syndrome. The V gene lost 2 bases and the J gene lost 8 bases, with 12 bases spanning the gap. The CDR3 spans 12 residues. The germline V gene encodes CDR1 SQVTM and CDR2 ANQGSEA. TCR beta sequencing was performed on blood CD8+ and CD4+ T cells. Healthy donors served as the controls. They were matched for age and sex. Purification of the CD8+ and CD4+ T cells relied on negative isolation, and TEMRA cells underwent FACS enrichment. The authors reverse transcribed about 0.5 to 1 ug RNA with random hexamers. TCR beta CDR3 was amplified by immunoSEQ covering 54 Vbeta and 13 Jbeta. TCRdb re-called the immunoSEQ multiplex PCR reads through MiXCR, storing one row per CDR3 protein. The table records roughly 130,000 distinct CDR3 sequences, about 95% of them present only once. This clonotype was seen just once.

This clonotype was sampled from a human donor in good health. The sequenced sample consisted of CD4+ T cells from PBMCs. The rearrangement uses TRBV29-1 and TRBJ1-1; D remains ambiguous. The CDR3 sequence is CSVERYANEAFF. Here the CDR3 DNA reads TGCAGCGTTGAAAGGTATGCAAACGAAGCTTTCTTT. Filled out from reference TRBV29-1 and TRBJ1-1, the complete variable domain reads SAVISQKPSRDICQRGTSLTIQCQVDSQVTMMFWYRQQPGQSLTLIATANQGSEATYESGFVIDKFPISRPNLTFSTLTVSNMSPEDSSIYLCSVERYANEAFFGQGTRLTVV.